The entry below describes one TCR beta chain. This entry is derived from a study of identical twins. One entry per CDR3 protein results from TCRdb running MiXCR on the 5' RACE reads. The profile shows under 300,000 distinct CDR3 sequences, around 15% of them singletons. This CDR3 contains 12 residues. Looked up from germline, CDR1 is MNHEY and CDR2 is SVGAGI. V was clipped by 2 bases and J by 4 bases, with 5 bases between them. The receptor was isolated from a woman between 18 and 29 years old in good health. The sequenced sample was memory (CD45RO+) T cells sorted from blood. This chain joins TRBV6-5 and TRBJ1-2; D is unclear. CDR3 coding DNA: TGTGCCAGCAGTTACAGGGCCTATGGCTACACCTTC. Amino acids: CASSYRAYGYTF.